Sequencing of this TCR beta chain was carried out in a study of read filtering for tumor transcriptome and immune sequencing. For the study at large: R-ISS stage counts were under 10 for I, roughly 15 for II, roughly seven for III. IR-seq gave about 3.5 to 10.27 million TCR reads per sample; RNA-seq gave about 80 to 1,300.

The table lists this clonotype with many counts. What it binds is unknown. The study, taken as a whole, reports: About 80% of IR-seq clonotypes had one read, totaling roughly 3.5% of reads; RNA-seq: about 70% and 40%.

This library used roughly 400 ng RNA and molecular barcoded adaptors spanning alpha/delta and beta/gamma chains. From the reads, TCRdb called clonotypes with MiXCR, one entry per CDR3 protein. The repertoire has 39,000 or so distinct CDR3 sequences, 14% of them found once; the top ten carry 6% to 7%. At the time of active disease, bone marrow was collected from every patient. The TCR was taken from a donor at least 40 years old with multiple myeloma. What was sequenced was a population of CD138-negative cells sorted from bone marrow.

CDR3 in DNA: TGCGCCAGCAGCCAAATCTGGGCGGGAGGGTCGGATGAGCAGTTCTTC. It encodes CASSQIWAGGSDEQFF. The V gene is TRBV4-1, the J gene TRBJ2-1, with 9 positions matching TRBD2. V dropped 2 bases and J dropped 8; count of bases not matched to a gene: 10. This CDR3 has 16 residues. CDR1 is MGHRA and CDR2 is YSYEKL in the germline V gene.